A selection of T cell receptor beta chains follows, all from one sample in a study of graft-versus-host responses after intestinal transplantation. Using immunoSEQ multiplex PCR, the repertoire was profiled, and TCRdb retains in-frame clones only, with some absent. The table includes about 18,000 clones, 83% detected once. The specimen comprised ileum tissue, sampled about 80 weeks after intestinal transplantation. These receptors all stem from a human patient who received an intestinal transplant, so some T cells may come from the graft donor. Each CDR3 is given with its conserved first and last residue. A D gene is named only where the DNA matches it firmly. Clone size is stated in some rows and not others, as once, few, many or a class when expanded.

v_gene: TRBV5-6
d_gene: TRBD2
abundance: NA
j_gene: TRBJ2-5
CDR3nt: TGTGCCAGCAGCTTGAGTCTAGCGGGCCCTCGGGAGACCCAGTACTTC
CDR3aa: CASSLSLAGPRETQYF

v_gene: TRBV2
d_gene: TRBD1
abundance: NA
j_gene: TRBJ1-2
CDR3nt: TGTGCCAGCCATACCTCGACAGGGAGCCTAAGGTATGGCTACACCTTC
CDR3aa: CASHTSTGSLRYGYTF

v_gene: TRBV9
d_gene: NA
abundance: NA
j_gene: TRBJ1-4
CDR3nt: TGTGCCAGCAGCGTAGCTACAGGGACTGGGGAAAAACTGTTTTTT
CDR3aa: CASSVATGTGEKLFF

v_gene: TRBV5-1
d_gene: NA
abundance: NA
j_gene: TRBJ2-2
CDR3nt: TGCGCCAGCAGCGAGGACGGAGACAGGACCGGGGAGCTGTTTTTT
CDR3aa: CASSEDGDRTGELFF

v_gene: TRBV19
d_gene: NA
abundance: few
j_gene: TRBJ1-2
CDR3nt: TGTGCCAGTAGGTCAGGAGTATATGGCTACACCTTC
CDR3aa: CASRSGVYGYTF

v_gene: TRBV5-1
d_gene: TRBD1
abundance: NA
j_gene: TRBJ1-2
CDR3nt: TGCGCCAGCAGCTTCGACAGGGGATTCAGTGGCTACACCTTC
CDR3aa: CASSFDRGFSGYTF

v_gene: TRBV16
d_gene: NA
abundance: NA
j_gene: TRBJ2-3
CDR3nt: TGTGCCAGCAGCCAAGACTGGCAGGGCACGCAGTATTTT
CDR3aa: CASSQDWQGTQYF

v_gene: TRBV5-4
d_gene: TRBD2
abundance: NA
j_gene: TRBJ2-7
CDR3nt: TGTGCCAGCAGCCTCGGTACTAGCGGGGGATTCTACGAGCAGTACTTC
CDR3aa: CASSLGTSGGFYEQYF

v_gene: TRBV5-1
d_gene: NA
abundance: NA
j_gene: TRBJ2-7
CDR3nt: TGCGCCAGCAGCCACGTAGGGGGGGACGAGCAGTACTTC
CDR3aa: CASSHVGGDEQYF

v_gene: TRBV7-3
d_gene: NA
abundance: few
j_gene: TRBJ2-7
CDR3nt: TGTGCCAGCAGCCTCCTACAGGGCTACGAGCAGTACTTC
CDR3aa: CASSLLQGYEQYF

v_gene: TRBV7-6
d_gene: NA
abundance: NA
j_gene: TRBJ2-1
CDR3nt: TGTGCCAGCAGCTTGTTCTCCCAGTTCTACAATGAGCAGTTCTTC
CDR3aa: CASSLFSQFYNEQFF

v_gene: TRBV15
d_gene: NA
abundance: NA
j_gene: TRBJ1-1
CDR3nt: TGTGCCACCAGCAGAGACCGGCACACTGAAGCTTTCTTT
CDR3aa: CATSRDRHTEAFF

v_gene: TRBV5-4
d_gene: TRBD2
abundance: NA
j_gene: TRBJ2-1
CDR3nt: TGTGCCAGCAGCCAAGTGGCGGGGGGGCCCGACAATGAGCAGTTCTTC
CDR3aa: CASSQVAGGPDNEQFF

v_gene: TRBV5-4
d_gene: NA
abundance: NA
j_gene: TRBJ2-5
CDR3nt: TGTGCCAGCAGCTTGGTCGGACAGATCCAAGAGACCCAGTACTTC
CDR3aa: CASSLVGQIQETQYF

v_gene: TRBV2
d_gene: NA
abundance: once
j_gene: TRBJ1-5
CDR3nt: TGTGCCAGCAGTTCCGGGACCAATCAGCCCCAGCATTTT
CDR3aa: CASSSGTNQPQHF

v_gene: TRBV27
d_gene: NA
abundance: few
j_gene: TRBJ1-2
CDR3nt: TGTGCCAGCAGTTTCGCCGGACAGAACTATGGCTACACCTTC
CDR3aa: CASSFAGQNYGYTF

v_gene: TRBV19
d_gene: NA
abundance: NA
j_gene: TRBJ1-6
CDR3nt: TGTGCCAGCCGGGGGGACGTCCCGCATTCACCCCTCCACTTT
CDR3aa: CASRGDVPHSPLHF

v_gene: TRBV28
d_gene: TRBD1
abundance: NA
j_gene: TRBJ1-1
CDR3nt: TGTGCCAGCAGTCAGACAGGGTTGGCTGAAGCTTTCTTT
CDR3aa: CASSQTGLAEAFF

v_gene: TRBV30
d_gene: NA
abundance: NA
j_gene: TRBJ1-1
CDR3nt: TGTGCCTGGAGAGCGATGAACACTGAAGCTTTCTTT
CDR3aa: CAWRAMNTEAFF

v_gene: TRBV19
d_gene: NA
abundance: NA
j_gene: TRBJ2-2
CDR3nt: TGTGCCAGTAGTATTCGAGGGCCCGGGGAGCTGTTTTTT
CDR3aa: CASSIRGPGELFF

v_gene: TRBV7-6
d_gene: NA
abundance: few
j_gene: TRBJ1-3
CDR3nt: TGTGCCAGCAGCCTTGGGCCGTTAAACACCATATATTTT
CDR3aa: CASSLGPLNTIYF

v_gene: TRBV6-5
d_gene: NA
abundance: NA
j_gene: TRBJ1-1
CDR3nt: TGTGCCAGCAGTTACAGTAGGAGAACTGAAGCTTTCTTT
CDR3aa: CASSYSRRTEAFF

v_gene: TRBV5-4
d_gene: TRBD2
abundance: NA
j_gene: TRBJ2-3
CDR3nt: TGTGCCAGCAGCTTTTCTAGCGGGGGACCCTCTCCCACAGATACGCAGTATTTT
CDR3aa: CASSFSSGGPSPTDTQYF

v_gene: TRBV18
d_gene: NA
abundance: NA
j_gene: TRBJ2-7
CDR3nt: TGTGCCAGCTCACGCGAACAGGGCTACGAGCAGTACTTC
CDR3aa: CASSREQGYEQYF

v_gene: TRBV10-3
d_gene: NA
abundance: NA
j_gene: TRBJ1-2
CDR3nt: TGTGCCATCAATTCCGGGCAGGGTGAGAGCGGCTACACCTTC
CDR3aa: CAINSGQGESGYTF

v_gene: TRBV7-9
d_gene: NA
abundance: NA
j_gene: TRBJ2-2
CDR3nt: TGTGCCAGCAGCTCGTTCACCACGAACACCGGGGAGCTGTTTTTT
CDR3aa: CASSSFTTNTGELFF

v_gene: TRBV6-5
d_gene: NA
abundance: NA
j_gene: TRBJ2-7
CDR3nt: TGTGCCAGCAGAAGGGGCGGCCTCAGCTCCTACGAGCAGTACTTC
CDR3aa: CASRRGGLSSYEQYF

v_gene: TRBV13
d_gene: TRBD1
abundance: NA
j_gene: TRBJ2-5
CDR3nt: TGTGCCAGCAGCTTTGGCCCGGGACAGGGGATGAAGACCCAGTACTTC
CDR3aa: CASSFGPGQGMKTQYF

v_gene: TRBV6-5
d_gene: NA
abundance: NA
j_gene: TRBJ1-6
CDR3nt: TGTGCCAGCAGCCGTCTGACGGGATCACCCCTCCACTTT
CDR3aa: CASSRLTGSPLHF

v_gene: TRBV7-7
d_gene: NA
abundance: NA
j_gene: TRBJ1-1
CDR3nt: TGTGCCAGCAGCTTCCGTCTACCCCGGGGTGAAGCTTTCTTT
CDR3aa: CASSFRLPRGEAFF

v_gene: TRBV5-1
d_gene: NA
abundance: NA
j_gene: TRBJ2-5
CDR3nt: TGCGCCAGCAGGGGGACGGAACTATCGACCCAGTACTTC
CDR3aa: CASRGTELSTQYF

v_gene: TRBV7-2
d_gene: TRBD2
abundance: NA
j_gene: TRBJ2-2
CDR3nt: TGTGCCAGCACCCGCGGGGGGTCCACCGGGGAGCTGTTTTTT
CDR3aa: CASTRGGSTGELFF

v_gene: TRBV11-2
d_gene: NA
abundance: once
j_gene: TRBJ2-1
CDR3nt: TGTGCCAGCAGCTTAGATCTGGGGCCGCCCTACAATGAGCAGTTCTTC
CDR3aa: CASSLDLGPPYNEQFF

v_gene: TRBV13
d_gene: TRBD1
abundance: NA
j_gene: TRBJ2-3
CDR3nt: TGTGCCAGCAGCACACAGGGGCCCACAGATACGCAGTATTTT
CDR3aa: CASSTQGPTDTQYF

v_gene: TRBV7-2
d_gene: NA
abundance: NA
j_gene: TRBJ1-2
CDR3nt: TGTGCCAGCAGCCAGCAGTATGTAGCAGGTGGCTACACCTTC
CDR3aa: CASSQQYVAGGYTF

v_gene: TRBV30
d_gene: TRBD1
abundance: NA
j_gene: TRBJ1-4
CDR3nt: TGTGCCTGGAGGGATACAGGGGGCGGTAATGAAAAACTGTTTTTT
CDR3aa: CAWRDTGGGNEKLFF

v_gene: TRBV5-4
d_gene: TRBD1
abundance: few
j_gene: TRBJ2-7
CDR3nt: TGTGCCAGCAGCTCTACAGGGGTCCCCCCCTACGAGCAGTACTTC
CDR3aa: CASSSTGVPPYEQYF

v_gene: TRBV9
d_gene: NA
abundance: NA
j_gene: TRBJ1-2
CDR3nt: TGTGCCAGCAGCCCAGAGGGACGGTTAGACTATGGCTACACCTTC
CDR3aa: CASSPEGRLDYGYTF

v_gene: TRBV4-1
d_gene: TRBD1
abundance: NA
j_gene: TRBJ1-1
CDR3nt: TGCGCCAGCAGCCATGACAGGGGCCGGACTGAAGCTTTCTTT
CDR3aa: CASSHDRGRTEAFF

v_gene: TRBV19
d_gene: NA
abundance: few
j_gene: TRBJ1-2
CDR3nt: TGTGCCAGTAGTAAGCAGGGCTATGGCTACACCTTC
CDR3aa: CASSKQGYGYTF

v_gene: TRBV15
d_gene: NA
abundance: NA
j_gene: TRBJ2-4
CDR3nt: TGTGCCACCAGCAGCGGGGGGCCCAAAAACATTCAGTACTTC
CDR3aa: CATSSGGPKNIQYF

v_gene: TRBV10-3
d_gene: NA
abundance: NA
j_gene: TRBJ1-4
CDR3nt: TGTGCCATCAGTGATTCTGGGACACTGGGTGAAAAACTGTTTTTT
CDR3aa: CAISDSGTLGEKLFF

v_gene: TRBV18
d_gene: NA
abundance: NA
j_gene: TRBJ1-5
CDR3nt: TGTGCCAGCTCACCAACTTACGGAGAAAAAAAACAGCCCCAGCATTTT
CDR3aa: CASSPTYGEKKQPQHF

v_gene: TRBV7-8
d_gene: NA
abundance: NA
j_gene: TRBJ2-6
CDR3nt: TGTGCCAGCAGCTTAGCGCGGCAAGGGAGGTTTATTGGGGCCAACGTCCTGACTTTC
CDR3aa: CASSLARQGRFIGANVLTF

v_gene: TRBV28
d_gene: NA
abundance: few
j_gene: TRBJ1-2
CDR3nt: TGTGCCAGCAGACCGGGACTGAACTATGGCTACACCTTC
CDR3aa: CASRPGLNYGYTF

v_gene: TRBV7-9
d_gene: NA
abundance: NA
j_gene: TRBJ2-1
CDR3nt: TGTGCCTACAATGAGCAGTTCTTC
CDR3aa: CAYNEQFF

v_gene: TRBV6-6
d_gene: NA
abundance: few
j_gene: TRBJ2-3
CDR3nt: TGTGCCAGCAGCCCACTAGGAGATACGCAGTATTTT
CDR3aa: CASSPLGDTQYF

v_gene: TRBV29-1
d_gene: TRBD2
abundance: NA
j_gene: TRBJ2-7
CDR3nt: TGCAGCGTTGAAGAGCCGACTAGCGGAACCCTCCAGCAGTACTTC
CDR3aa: CSVEEPTSGTLQQYF

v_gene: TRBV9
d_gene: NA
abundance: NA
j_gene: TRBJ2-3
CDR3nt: TGTGCCAGCAGCGTATTTTTGGGTCCGACAGATACGCAGTATTTT
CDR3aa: CASSVFLGPTDTQYF

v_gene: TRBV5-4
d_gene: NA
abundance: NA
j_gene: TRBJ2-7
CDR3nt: TGTGCCAGCAGCTTGGAGGGTAGGCAGCAGTACTTC
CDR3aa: CASSLEGRQQYF

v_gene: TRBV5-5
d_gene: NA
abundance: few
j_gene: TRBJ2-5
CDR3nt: TGTGCCAGCAGCTTGCGTGGGAACGGAGAGACCCAGTACTTC
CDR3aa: CASSLRGNGETQYF

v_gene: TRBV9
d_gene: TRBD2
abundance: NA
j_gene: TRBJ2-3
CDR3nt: TGTGCCAGCAGCGTAGGGGCTAGCGGGGGCACAGATACGCAGTATTTT
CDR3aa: CASSVGASGGTDTQYF

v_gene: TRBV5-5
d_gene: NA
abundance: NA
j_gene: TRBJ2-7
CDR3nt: TGTGCCAGCAGCTTGAGGTCAGGGTTTCCCTACGAGCAGTACTTC
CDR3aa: CASSLRSGFPYEQYF